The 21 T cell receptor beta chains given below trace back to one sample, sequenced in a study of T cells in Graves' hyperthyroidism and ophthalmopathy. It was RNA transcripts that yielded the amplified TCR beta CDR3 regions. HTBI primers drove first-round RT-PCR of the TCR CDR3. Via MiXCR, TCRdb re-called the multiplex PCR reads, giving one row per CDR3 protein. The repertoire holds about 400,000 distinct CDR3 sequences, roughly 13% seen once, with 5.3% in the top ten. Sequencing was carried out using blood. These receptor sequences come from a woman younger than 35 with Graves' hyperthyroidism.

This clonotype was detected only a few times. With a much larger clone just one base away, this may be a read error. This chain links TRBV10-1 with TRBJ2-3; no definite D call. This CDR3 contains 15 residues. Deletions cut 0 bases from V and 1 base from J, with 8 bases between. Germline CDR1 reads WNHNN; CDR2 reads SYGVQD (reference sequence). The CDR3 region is CASSESGMRTDTQYF. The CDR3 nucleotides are TGCGCCAGCAGTGAGTCAGGGATGCGCACAGATACGCAGTATTTT.

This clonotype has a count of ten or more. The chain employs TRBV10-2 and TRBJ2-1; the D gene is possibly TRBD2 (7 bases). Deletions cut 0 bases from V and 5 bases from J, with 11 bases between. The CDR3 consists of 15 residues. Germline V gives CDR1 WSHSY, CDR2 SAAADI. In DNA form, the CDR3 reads TGCGCCAGCAGTGAGTCGTGGGAGGGGGACAATGAGCAGTTCTTC. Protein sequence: CASSESWEGDNEQFF.

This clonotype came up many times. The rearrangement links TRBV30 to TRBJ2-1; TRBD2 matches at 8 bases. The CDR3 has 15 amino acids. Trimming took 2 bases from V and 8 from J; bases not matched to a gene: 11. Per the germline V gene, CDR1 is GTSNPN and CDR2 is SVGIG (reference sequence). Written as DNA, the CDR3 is TGTGCCTGGAGTCGGGGGACTAGAATTAGCTATGAGCAGTTCTTC. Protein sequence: CAWSRGTRISYEQFF.

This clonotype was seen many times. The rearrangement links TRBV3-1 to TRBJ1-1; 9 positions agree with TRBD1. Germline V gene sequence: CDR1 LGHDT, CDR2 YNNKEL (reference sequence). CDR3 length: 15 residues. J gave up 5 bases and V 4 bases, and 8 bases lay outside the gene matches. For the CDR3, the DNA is TGTGCCAGCAGCCGCGGGACAGGGTCGGGAACTGAAGCTTTCTTT. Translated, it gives CASSRGTGSGTEAFF.

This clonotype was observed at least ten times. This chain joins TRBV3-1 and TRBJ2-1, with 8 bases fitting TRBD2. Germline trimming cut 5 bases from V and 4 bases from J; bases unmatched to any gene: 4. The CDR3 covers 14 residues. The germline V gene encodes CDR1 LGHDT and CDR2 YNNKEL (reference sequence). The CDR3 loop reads CASSSGLGYNEQFF. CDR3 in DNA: TGTGCCAGCAGCTCGGGACTAGGGTACAATGAGCAGTTCTTC.

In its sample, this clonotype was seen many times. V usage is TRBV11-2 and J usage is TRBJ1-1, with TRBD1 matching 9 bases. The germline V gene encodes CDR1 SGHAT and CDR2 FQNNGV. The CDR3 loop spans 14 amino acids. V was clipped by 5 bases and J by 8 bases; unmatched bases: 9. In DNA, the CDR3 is TGTGCCAGCAGCCCAACAGGGGGCGATGGCGAAGCTTTCTTT. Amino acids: CASSPTGGDGEAFF. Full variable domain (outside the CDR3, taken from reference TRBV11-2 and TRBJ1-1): EAGVAQSPRYKIIEKRQSVAFWCNPISGHATLYWYQQILGQGPKLLIQFQNNGVVDDSQLPKDRFSAERLKGVDSTLKIQPAKLEDSAVYLCASSPTGGDGEAFFGQGTRLTVV.

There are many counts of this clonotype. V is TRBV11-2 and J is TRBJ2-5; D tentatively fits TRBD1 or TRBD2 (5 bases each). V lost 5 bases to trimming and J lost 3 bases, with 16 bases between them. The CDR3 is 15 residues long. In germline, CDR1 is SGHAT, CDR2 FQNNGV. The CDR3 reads CASSRNALGEETQYF. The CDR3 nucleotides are TGTGCCAGCAGCCGTAACGCTCTGGGGGAAGAGACCCAGTACTTC.

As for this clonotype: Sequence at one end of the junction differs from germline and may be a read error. CDR3 DNA sequence: TGCGCCAGCAGCGCCCGGACTAGCGGGAGCCCATACAATGAGCAGTTCTTC. It translates to CASSARTSGSPYNEQFF. This chain joins TRBV7-6 and TRBJ2-1; 13 nucleotides agree with TRBD2. The CDR3 covers 17 residues. In germline, CDR1 is SGHVS, CDR2 FNYEAQ.

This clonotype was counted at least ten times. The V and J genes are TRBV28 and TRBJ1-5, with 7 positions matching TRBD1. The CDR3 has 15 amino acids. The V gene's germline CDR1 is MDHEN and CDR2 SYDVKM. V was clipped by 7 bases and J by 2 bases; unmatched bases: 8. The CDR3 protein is CASTSTGKGNQPQHF. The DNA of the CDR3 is TGTGCCAGCACCTCGACAGGGAAAGGCAATCAGCCCCAGCATTTT.

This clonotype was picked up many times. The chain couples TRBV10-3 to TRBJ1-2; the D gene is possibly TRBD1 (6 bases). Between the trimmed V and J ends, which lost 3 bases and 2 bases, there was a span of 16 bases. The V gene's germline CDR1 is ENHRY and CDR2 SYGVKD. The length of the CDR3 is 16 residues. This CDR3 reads CAISEQRDTINYGYTF. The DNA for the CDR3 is TGTGCCATCAGTGAACAACGGGACACGATAAACTATGGCTACACCTTC.

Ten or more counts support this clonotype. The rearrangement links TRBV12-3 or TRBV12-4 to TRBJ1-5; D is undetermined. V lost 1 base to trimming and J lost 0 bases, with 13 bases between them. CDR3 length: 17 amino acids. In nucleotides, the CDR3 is TGTGCCAGCAGTTTAGGGCGGCCCCCTTATAGCAATCAGCCCCAGCATTTT. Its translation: CASSLGRPPYSNQPQHF.

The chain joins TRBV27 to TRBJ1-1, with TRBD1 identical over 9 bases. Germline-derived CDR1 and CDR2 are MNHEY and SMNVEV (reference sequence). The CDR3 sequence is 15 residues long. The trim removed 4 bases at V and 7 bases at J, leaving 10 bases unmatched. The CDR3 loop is CASSYLKTGGGEAFF. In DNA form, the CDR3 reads TGTGCCAGCAGTTATTTAAAGACAGGGGGAGGTGAAGCTTTCTTT.

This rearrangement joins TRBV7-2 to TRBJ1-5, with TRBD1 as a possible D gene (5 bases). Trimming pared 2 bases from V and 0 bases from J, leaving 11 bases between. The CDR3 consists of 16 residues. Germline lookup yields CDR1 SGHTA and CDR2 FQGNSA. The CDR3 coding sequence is TGTGCCAGCAGCTTAACCAGGGCCCTTAGCAATCAGCCCCAGCATTTT. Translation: CASSLTRALSNQPQHF.

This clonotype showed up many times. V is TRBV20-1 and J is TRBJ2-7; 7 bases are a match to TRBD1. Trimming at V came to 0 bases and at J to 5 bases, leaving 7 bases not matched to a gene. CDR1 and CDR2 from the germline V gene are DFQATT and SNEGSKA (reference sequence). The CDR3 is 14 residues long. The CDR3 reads CSAREDRTWNEQYF. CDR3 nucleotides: TGCAGTGCTAGAGAGGACAGGACCTGGAACGAGCAGTACTTC.

CDR3 sequence: CASSQDLLNNEQFF. The CDR3 DNA sequence: TGTGCCAGCAGCCAGGACTTACTCAACAATGAGCAGTTCTTC. V and J are TRBV5-4 and TRBJ2-1; tentative D call: TRBD2 (5 bases). Trimming took off 4 bases at V and 5 bases at J, with 13 bases between the two ends. CDR1 is SGHNT and CDR2 is YYREEE in the germline V gene (reference sequence). The length of the CDR3 is 14 residues.

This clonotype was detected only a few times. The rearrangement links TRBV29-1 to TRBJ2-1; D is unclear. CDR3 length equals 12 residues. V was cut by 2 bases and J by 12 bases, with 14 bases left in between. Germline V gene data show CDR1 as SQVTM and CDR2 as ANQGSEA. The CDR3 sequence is CSVEQQPGMQFF. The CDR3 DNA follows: TGCAGCGTTGAACAGCAACCTGGAATGCAGTTCTTC.

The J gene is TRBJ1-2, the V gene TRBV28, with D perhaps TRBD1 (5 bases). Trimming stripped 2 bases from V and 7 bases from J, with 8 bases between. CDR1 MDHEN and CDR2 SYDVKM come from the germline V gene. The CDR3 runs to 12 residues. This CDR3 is CASSLQGVGYTF. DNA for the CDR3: TGTGCCAGCAGTTTACAGGGAGTTGGCTACACCTTC.

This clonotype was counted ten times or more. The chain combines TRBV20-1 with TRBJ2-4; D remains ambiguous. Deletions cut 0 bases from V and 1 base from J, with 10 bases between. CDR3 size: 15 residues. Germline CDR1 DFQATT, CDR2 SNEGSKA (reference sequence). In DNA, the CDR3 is TGCAGTGCTAGAGATGGGGTCTTGGCCAAAAACATTCAGTACTTC. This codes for CSARDGVLAKNIQYF.

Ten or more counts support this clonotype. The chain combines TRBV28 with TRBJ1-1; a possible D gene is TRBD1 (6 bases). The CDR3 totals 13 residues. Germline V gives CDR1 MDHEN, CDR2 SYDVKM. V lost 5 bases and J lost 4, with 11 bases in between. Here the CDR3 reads CASSGRGGTEAFF. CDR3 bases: TGTGCCAGCAGTGGCAGGGGTGGCACTGAAGCTTTCTTT.

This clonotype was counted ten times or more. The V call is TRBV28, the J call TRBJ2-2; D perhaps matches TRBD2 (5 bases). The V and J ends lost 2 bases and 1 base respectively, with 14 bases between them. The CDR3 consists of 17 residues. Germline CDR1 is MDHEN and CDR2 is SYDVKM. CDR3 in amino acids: CASSLGVARVNTGELFF. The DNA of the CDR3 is TGTGCCAGCAGTTTAGGGGTCGCGCGGGTGAACACCGGGGAGCTGTTTTTT.

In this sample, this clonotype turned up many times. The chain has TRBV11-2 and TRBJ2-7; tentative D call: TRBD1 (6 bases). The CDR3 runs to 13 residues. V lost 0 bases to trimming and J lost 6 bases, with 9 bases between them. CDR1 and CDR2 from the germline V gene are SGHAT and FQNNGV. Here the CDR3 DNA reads TGTGCCAGCAGCTTAGATTCCAGGGGCGAGCAGTACTTC. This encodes CASSLDSRGEQYF.